The rows below give T cell receptor beta chains drawn from one sample of a study of CD8+ T cells in alopecia areata. Sequenced by immunoSEQ multiplex PCR; TCRdb stores in-frame clones only, minus some. This sample has about 150,000 clones, with about two thirds found just once. Sequenced input: CD8+ T cells sorted from blood. The receptors originated from a human donor in good health. Both conserved end residues are part of each CDR3. D genes are given only for firm matches. A row's size may be missing; if present it is once, few, many or a size class.

>-|TRBV11-1|TRBD2|TRBJ2-7
TGTGCCAGCAGCACGGAGGCGGGAGACCTCGAGCAGTACTTC
CASSTEAGDLEQYF
>-|TRBV9|-|TRBJ2-6
TGTGCCAGCAGCGTAGGGGGGCGTCTTTCTGGGGCCAACGTCCTGACTTTC
CASSVGGRLSGANVLTF
>-|TRBV7-9|-|TRBJ1-1
TGTGCCAGCAGCCAAGCGGAGGGGAACACTGAAGCTTTCTTT
CASSQAEGNTEAFF
>-|TRBV5-1|TRBD2|TRBJ2-7
TGCGCCAGCAGCTTGAGTAGCGGGACCGCCTACGAGCAGTACTTC
CASSLSSGTAYEQYF
>few|TRBV13|TRBD2|TRBJ2-1
TGTGCCAGCAGCTTATCGGGAGGGCCGGGCAATGAGCAGTTCTTC
CASSLSGGPGNEQFF
>few|TRBV29-1|-|TRBJ2-3
TGCAGCGTTCCGGGACCCCGTAGCACAGATACGCAGTATTTT
CSVPGPRSTDTQYF
>-|TRBV15|-|TRBJ2-7
TGTGCCACCAGCAGAGGACAGAACAACGAGCAGTACTTC
CATSRGQNNEQYF
>many|TRBV7-9|-|TRBJ1-1
TGTGCCAGCGGCAAAGAAGGTAACACTGAAGCTTTCTTT
CASGKEGNTEAFF
>-|TRBV29-1|TRBD1|TRBJ1-1
TGCAGCGTAGGACAGGGACTGAACACTGAAGCTTTCTTT
CSVGQGLNTEAFF
>-|TRBV5-4|TRBD1|TRBJ1-2
TGTGCCAGCAGCCAAACAGGGGAAGCTTATGGCTACACCTTC
CASSQTGEAYGYTF
>-|TRBV9|-|TRBJ2-7
TGTGCCAGCAGCCTAGGGACTGGCAACCACTACGAGCAGTACTTC
CASSLGTGNHYEQYF
>-|TRBV7-9|-|TRBJ2-7
TGTGCCAGCAGCTTAGGAGGGATCGAGCAGTACTTC
CASSLGGIEQYF
>-|TRBV14|-|TRBJ2-5
TGTGCCAGCAGCCAGGCCATCCGGGACACACCCTGGTTAGAGACCCAGTACTTC
CASSQAIRDTPWLETQYF
>-|TRBV29-1|-|TRBJ2-7
TGCAGCGTTGATTCGGGCTACGAGCAGTACTTC
CSVDSGYEQYF
>-|TRBV30|-|TRBJ2-2
TGTGCCGGACAGTCCACCGGGGAGCTGTTTTTT
CAGQSTGELFF
>-|TRBV6-1|TRBD1|TRBJ2-2
TGTGCCAGTTCTGGAACAGGGGAAAGGGCCGGGGAGCTGTTTTTT
CASSGTGERAGELFF
>-|TRBV29-1|-|TRBJ2-7
TGCAGCGTTGATGCAGGTGCCCCCTACGAGCAGTACTTC
CSVDAGAPYEQYF
>-|TRBV29-1|-|TRBJ1-1
TGCAGCGCCCCGTGGAACACTGAAGCTTTCTTT
CSAPWNTEAFF
>-|TRBV27|-|TRBJ2-7
TGTGCCAGCAGTTTATTTTACGGGAGCTCTTCCGAGCAGTACTTC
CASSLFYGSSSEQYF
>few|TRBV29-1|-|TRBJ1-1
TGCAGCGTTGCCCCGGGGGCGGGTACTGAAGCTTTCTTT
CSVAPGAGTEAFF
>-|TRBV6-5|-|TRBJ2-1
TGTGCCAGCAGTCCCCGTAGAAATGAGCAGTTCTTC
CASSPRRNEQFF
>-|TRBV7-9|-|TRBJ1-1
TGTGCCAGCAGCGAGACAGGCCTGAACACTGAAGCTTTCTTT
CASSETGLNTEAFF
>-|TRBV20-1|TRBD2|TRBJ2-7
TGCAGTGCTGGACTAGCGCACGAGCAGTACTTC
CSAGLAHEQYF
>-|TRBV15|TRBD1|TRBJ1-5
TGTGCCACCAGCAGGCGACAGGGGGCGAGTCAGCCCCAGCATTTT
CATSRRQGASQPQHF
>few|TRBV29-1|-|TRBJ1-4
TGCAGCGTTGAGCCGGGACGGGGTGAAAAACTGTTTTTT
CSVEPGRGEKLFF
>-|TRBV29-1|TRBD1|TRBJ2-1
TGCAGCGCCCGGGACAGGGACTACAATGAGCAGTTCTTC
CSARDRDYNEQFF
>-|TRBV13|-|TRBJ2-1
TGTGCCAGCAGCCCGGACGGATACAATGAGCAGTTCTTC
CASSPDGYNEQFF
>-|TRBV27|-|TRBJ2-7
TGTGCCAGCAGTTTATCTCAACAGGGTTACGAGCAGTACTTC
CASSLSQQGYEQYF
>-|TRBV5-6|-|TRBJ2-6
TGTGCCAGCAGCCAAGATGGGGGCGCTGGGGCCAACGTCCTGACTTTC
CASSQDGGAGANVLTF
>-|TRBV29-1|-|TRBJ2-6
TGCAGCGTTGGAGGCGGGCTCTCTGGGGCCAACGTCCTGACTTTC
CSVGGGLSGANVLTF
>-|TRBV29-1|-|TRBJ1-1
TGCAGCGTTGACCTCGGTGGGACTGAAGCCTTCTTT
CSVDLGGTEAFF
>few|TRBV29-1|TRBD1|TRBJ2-3
TGCAGCGCTCTCGGACAGGGGTCGGATACGCAGTATTTT
CSALGQGSDTQYF
>-|TRBV5-6|-|TRBJ2-7
TGTGCCAGCAGCTCCTCCGGCTCCTACGAGCAGTACTTC
CASSSSGSYEQYF
>-|TRBV4-1|TRBD2|TRBJ2-7
TGCGCCAGCAGCCAAGAGCGGGGGAGGAGCCGCGAGCAGTACTTC
CASSQERGRSREQYF
>-|TRBV9|-|TRBJ2-5
TGTGCCAGCGCGAGAGGGGAGACCCAGTACTTC
CASARGETQYF
>-|TRBV29-1|-|TRBJ2-1
TGCAGCGTTCTGGAGCCCAATGAGCAGTTCTTC
CSVLEPNEQFF
>-|TRBV5-6|TRBD2|TRBJ2-7
TGTGCCAGCAGCTTGGACGGACTAGCGGGAGACGAGCAGTACTTC
CASSLDGLAGDEQYF
>-|TRBV27|-|TRBJ1-1
TGTGCCAGCCTCGCGGGGACTGAAGCTTTCTTT
CASLAGTEAFF
>few|TRBV29-1|TRBD1|TRBJ1-2
TGCATTGTTGAAGCTAGGAGGGACAGGGGAAAGGGCTACACCTTC
CIVEARRDRGKGYTF
>-|TRBV4-1|TRBD1|TRBJ1-5
TGCGCCAGCAGCCAAAGTCGCCGGGACAGGGACAACGTCGCCCAGCATTTT
CASSQSRRDRDNVAQHF
>-|TRBV6-5|-|TRBJ2-5
TGTGCCAGCAGTTACATTCTTGAGGGACTGGAGACCCAGTACTTC
CASSYILEGLETQYF
>few|TRBV5-1|TRBD1|TRBJ1-5
TGCGCCAGCAGCTTCAGGGGACAGCCGTTTCGAAATAGCAATCAGCCCCAGCATTTT
CASSFRGQPFRNSNQPQHF
>few|TRBV28|TRBD2|TRBJ2-1
TGTGCCAGCAGGGATCTCATTCTAGCGGAATCTTACAATGAGCAGTTCTTC
CASRDLILAESYNEQFF
>once|TRBV10-3|-|TRBJ1-1
TGTGCCATCAGTGAAGGGGCAGGGAACACTGAAGCTTTCTTT
CAISEGAGNTEAFF
>-|TRBV5-6|-|TRBJ2-1
TGTGCCAGCAGCTTGTTTGGGGTCAATGAGCAGTTCTTC
CASSLFGVNEQFF
>-|TRBV5-4|-|TRBJ2-7
TGTGCCAGCAGCCCCGGACTCCAGTACGAGCAGTACTTC
CASSPGLQYEQYF
>few|TRBV13|-|TRBJ2-1
TGTGCCAGCAGCTTAAATGGGGTTCGCGATGAGCAGTTCTTC
CASSLNGVRDEQFF
>once|TRBV2|TRBD1|TRBJ2-7
TGTGCCAGCAGTGACCTCAGGGGGCGAGGAAACAACGAGCAGTACTTC
CASSDLRGRGNNEQYF